The source of this TCR beta chain is a study of T-cell reconstitution after alpha-beta-depleted transplantation in children. This clonotype was observed a handful of times. Its antigen is not known. It was with unique molecular identifiers that the TCRbeta library was prepared. TCRdb reprocessed the PCR reads via MiXCR and lists one record per CDR3 protein. The sample holds fewer than 550,000 distinct CDR3 sequences, about an eighth seen once. Deletions cut 0 bases from V and 7 bases from J, with 10 bases between. This CDR3 contains 14 residues. Germline CDR1 is SGDLS and CDR2 is YYNGEE. Study conclusions and caveats: The study reportedly traced alpha-beta T cells about two months after transplant to several hundred expanded graft clones. T-cell counts and diversity at one year following transplant were attributed mainly to newly produced T cells.

The V call is TRBV9, the J call TRBJ2-2; the D gene is possibly TRBD1 (5 bases). This sequence was found in a female patient aged 2 to 10 who had a stem cell transplant for aplastic anemia, so the T cells may come from the graft donor. The specimen comprised PBMCs, mostly from graft donor cells, sampled 180 days after TCRalphabeta/CD19-depleted stem cell transplant. CDR3 sequence (DNA): TGTGCCAGCAGCGTAGAAGGGGCCCGCGGGGAGCTGTTTTTT. It codes for CASSVEGARGELFF.